The 30 T cell receptor beta chains listed next were all sequenced from one sample in a study of tumor-infiltrating lymphocytes in primary liver carcinoma. The source material, 20-30 mg of unsorted bulk tissue, was used to co-extract RNA and DNA. The template, about 500 ng total RNA, yielded TCR beta cDNA made with a constant-region primer. Amplification in three nested multiplex PCR rounds with slightly modified ARM-PCR gave rise to TCR beta libraries. The first two PCR rounds, roughly 10 cycles each, used TRBV1-TRBV30 forward primers and a C-beta reverse primer. A single record per CDR3 protein comes from TCRdb applying MiXCR to the multiplex PCR reads. Of some 38,000 distinct CDR3 sequences in the sample, 70% to 80% are singletons; the top ten hold roughly 16%. What was sequenced was liver tumor tissue from sampling region 4. Subset noted: tumor region T4, right-lateral pole. These receptors all stem from a man between 40 and 49 years old with primary liver carcinoma and hepatitis B virus infection.

V and J are TRBV5-4 and TRBJ2-2; D unclear. Germline CDR1 reads SGHNT; CDR2 reads YYREEE (reference sequence). Trimming removed 4 bases at V and 8 bases at J, with 18 bases between. The CDR3 is made up of 15 amino acids. CDR3 in amino acids: CASSQKTARAGELFF. The CDR3 DNA follows: TGTGCCAGCAGCCAAAAGACGGCCCGCGCAGGGGAGCTGTTTTTT.

This clonotype has just a few counts. The J gene is TRBJ2-5, the V gene TRBV11-2, with D hard to call. The germline gives CDR1 SGHAT, CDR2 FQNNGV. The CDR3 length is 15 residues. With 6 bases removed from V and 5 bases from J, the gap between germline ends came to 19 bases. The CDR3 nucleotides are TGTGCCAGCAGTCGTTGCACTGGTCCCGCGGAGACCCAGTACTTC. It is translated as CASSRCTGPAETQYF. The whole variable domain, filled in from reference TRBV11-2 and TRBJ2-5, reads EAGVAQSPRYKIIEKRQSVAFWCNPISGHATLYWYQQILGQGPKLLIQFQNNGVVDDSQLPKDRFSAERLKGVDSTLKIQPAKLEDSAVYLCASSRCTGPAETQYFGPGTRLLVL.

This chain uses TRBV6-8 with TRBJ2-7; D possibly corresponds to TRBD2 (8 bases). With 7 bases removed from V and 6 bases from J, the gap between germline ends came to 31 bases. This CDR3 spans 18 amino acids. CDR1 is MNHGY and CDR2 is SAAAGT in the germline V gene. The CDR3 DNA reads TGTGCCAGCATCTTGACAGGGAACGGGACTAGTCGTTTACGCGAGCAGTACTTC. It specifies CASILTGNGTSRLREQYF.

The sample holds a few counts of this clonotype. A much larger clone is a single base away; this may be a read error. This chain links TRBV7-6 with TRBJ2-3, with 7 bases matching TRBD1. The CDR3 is made up of 15 amino acids. The V gene's germline CDR1 is SGHVS and CDR2 FNYEAQ. This CDR3 is CTSSRDSLFADTQYF. The CDR3 DNA follows: TGTACCAGCAGCCGGGACAGCTTGTTCGCAGATACGCAGTATTTT.

On this clonotype: An end of the junction does not agree with germline; a read error may underlie this. The CDR3 nucleotides are TGCAGTGTTTGGACGGCTCAAACGTCCTACGAGCGGTATTTC. Its translation is CSVWTAQTSYERYF. This chain joins TRBV29-1 and TRBJ2-7; D is possibly TRBD2 (5 bases). Looked up from germline, CDR1 is SQVTM and CDR2 is ANQGSEA. The CDR3 sequence is 14 residues long.

This clonotype was seen more than once but under ten times. V is TRBV28 and J is TRBJ2-5, with D uncertain. The germline gives CDR1 MDHEN, CDR2 SYDVKM. The CDR3 spans 13 residues. V dropped 11 bases and J dropped 2 bases, with 15 bases sitting between them. The CDR3 nucleotides read TGTGCCGGTAGACCGACGGAACAAGAGACCCAGTACTTC. Protein product: CAGRPTEQETQYF.

Concerning this clonotype: Relative to the germline gene, one junction end is altered; a read error may explain this. This rearrangement joins TRBV29-1 to TRBJ2-5; D gene ambiguous. The CDR3 loop spans 12 amino acids. Germline V gives CDR1 SQVTM, CDR2 ANQGSEA. CDR3 nucleotide sequence: TGCAGCGTTCCGACAAGCAGAGAGGCCCAGTACTTC. Protein: CSVPTSREAQYF.

About this clonotype: A read error is possible here, since a much larger clone lies one base away. The rearrangement joins TRBV10-3 to TRBJ1-1; weak D call: TRBD1 (6 bases). CDR1 is ENHRY and CDR2 is SYGVKD in the germline V gene. This CDR3 has 14 amino acids. Between the trimmed V and J ends, which lost 9 bases and 4 bases, there was a span of 18 bases. The CDR3 coding sequence is TGTGCCATTCAAGGGGGACGAGTGAGCACTGAAGCTTTCTTT. Translating gives CAIQGGRVSTEAFF.

This clonotype was seen ten or more times. V gene TRBV28 combines with J gene TRBJ1-2; 7 bases align to TRBD1. The CDR3 sequence is 17 residues long. Per the germline V gene, CDR1 is MDHEN and CDR2 is SYDVKM. V was clipped by 6 bases and J by 0 bases; unmatched bases: 13. The CDR3 region is CASSSSGQRFPNYGYTF. As DNA, the CDR3 is TGTGCCAGCAGCTCCTCGGGACAGCGATTTCCTAACTATGGCTACACCTTC.

In this sample, this clonotype turned up a few times. The germline gene is not matched at one end of the junction; a read error may be the cause. The chain carries TRBV6-1 and TRBJ2-7; no definite D call. Germline CDR1 and CDR2: MNHNS and SASEGT. This CDR3 region has 11 residues. The CDR3 protein is CVSSGTWEQYF. In nucleotides, the CDR3 is TGTGTCAGCAGTGGAACGTGGGAGCAGTACTTC.

In the case of this clonotype: The CDR3 carries no conserved terminal phenylalanine or tryptophan, so it likely arises from a read error. The limits of the CDR3 on the DNA are not certain, so only TCRdb's listed CDR3 is given. This sequence joins TRBV28 and TRBJ1-1. The CDR3 sequence runs 14 residues, both termini included. Per the germline V gene, CDR1 is MDHEN and CDR2 is SYDVKM. CDR3 residues: CASSLEGGNTEVFV.

This clonotype was detected once. The CDR3 end shows no conserved phenylalanine or tryptophan, and so a read error is likely. This CDR3 reads CASSSGTSDSPLHY. CDR3 DNA: TGTGCCAGCAGCTCAGGGACATCGGATTCACCCCTCCACTAT. The chain joins TRBV7-9 to TRBJ1-6, with D tentatively TRBD1 (6 bases). CDR1 is SEHNR and CDR2 is FQNEAQ in the germline V gene (reference sequence). The CDR3 spans 14 residues. V lost 4 bases, J lost 8 bases, and 12 bases lay in between.

J is TRBJ2-1 and V is TRBV4-2; TRBD2 is a possible D gene (6 bases). The V gene's germline CDR1 is LGHNA and CDR2 YNFKEQ. This CDR3 comprises 15 residues. Trimming removed 9 bases from V and 9 bases from J, with 24 bases in between. CDR3 DNA sequence: TGTGCCAGTTGTCAAGATTGGACTACCGGCGGTGAGCAGTTCTTC. Translating it yields CASCQDWTTGGEQFF.

On this clonotype: Mismatch with germline at one junction end may stem from a read error. The chain is built from TRBV29-1 and TRBJ2-5, with 10 bases aligning to TRBD2. The CDR3 has 15 amino acids. The germline CDR1 and CDR2 sequences are SQVTM and ANQGSEA. The CDR3 sequence: CNVRSSGRWAETQYF. CDR3 in DNA: TGCAACGTTCGGAGTAGCGGGAGGTGGGCAGAGACCCAGTACTTC.

This clonotype was observed once. The conserved phenylalanine or tryptophan is not found at the CDR3 terminus, so this likely reflects a read error. The V gene is TRBV30, the J gene TRBJ1-1; no definite D call. The CDR3 covers 11 residues. V lost 5 bases to trimming and J lost 8 bases, with 12 bases between them. CDR1 is GTSNPN and CDR2 is SVGIG in the germline V gene (reference sequence). The DNA of the CDR3 is TGTGCCTGGTGTGAGGCAACCGAAGCTTTCCTT. It translates to CAWCEATEAFL.

The V and J genes are TRBV6-1 and TRBJ2-4; 8 bases fit TRBD1. CDR3 length equals 16 residues. The V gene end was trimmed by 4 bases and the J gene end by 8 bases; junction bases not matched to a gene: 13. Germline loops: CDR1 MNHNS, CDR2 SASEGT. The chain's CDR3 is CASSATGGLGEDIQYF. DNA of the CDR3: TGTGCCAGCAGTGCCACAGGGGGGTTAGGCGAAGACATTCAGTACTTC.

Turning to this clonotype: Germline is not matched at one junction end, which may reflect a read error. This rearrangement joins TRBV7-9 to TRBJ2-1; a possible D gene is TRBD1 (5 bases). The V gene's germline CDR1 is SEHNR and CDR2 FQNEAQ (reference sequence). This CDR3 region has 15 residues. The CDR3 nucleotides are TGTGCCAGCAGTGACAGTCTATCCGAAAACAATGAGCAATCCTTC. It yields the protein CASSDSLSENNEQSF.

In regard to this clonotype: The junction shows a germline mismatch at one end, possibly a read error. The V and J genes are TRBV30 and TRBJ2-7; D is perhaps TRBD2 (6 bases). The CDR3 has 15 residues. Germline loops: CDR1 GTSNPN, CDR2 SVGIG (reference sequence). CDR3 coding DNA: TGTGCCTGGAGGCCTCTCCGGAGGGAGGCAGGCGAGCACCACTTC. It is translated as CAWRPLRREAGEHHF. The whole variable domain, remainder taken from reference TRBV30 and TRBJ2-7, is SQTIHQWPATLVQPVGSPLSLECTVEGTSNPNLYWYRQAAGRGLQLLFYSVGIGQISSEVPQNLSASRPQDRQFILSSKKLLLSDSGFYLCAWRPLRREAGEHHFGPGTRLTVT.

As to this clonotype: A read error may produce the germline difference seen at one junction end. The chain joins TRBV6-5 to TRBJ2-1; 11 nucleotides align to TRBD2. Per the germline V gene, CDR1 is MNHEY and CDR2 is SVGAGI. The CDR3 has 16 residues. In DNA, the CDR3 is TGTGCCAGCAGCAACTCAGGGGGACTAGCGGCCAATGAGCACTTCTTC. Amino acid sequence: CASSNSGGLAANEHFF.

This clonotype was detected a few times. The junction differs from germline at one of its ends, possibly a read error. J is TRBJ2-1 and V is TRBV5-4; 13 positions agree with TRBD2. The CDR3 totals 17 residues. Germline CDR1 is SGHNT and CDR2 is YYREEE (reference sequence). The CDR3, as DNA: TGTCCCAGCAGCCTCGCGACTAGCGGGAGGCTCTATAATGAGCAGTTCTTC. Its translation is CPSSLATSGRLYNEQFF.

About this clonotype itself: One end of the junction is discordant with germline, which a read error may explain. This sequence joins TRBV14 and TRBJ2-1; 8 nucleotides agree with TRBD2. Germline-derived CDR1 and CDR2 are SGHDN and FVKESK. This CDR3 is 16 amino acids long. The CDR3 nucleotides are TGTGCCAGCAGTGCCGTAGCGGGATGGGCAAACAGTGAGCACTTCTTC. It encodes CASSAVAGWANSEHFF. Filled out from reference TRBV14 and TRBJ2-1, the complete variable domain reads EAGVTQFPSHSVIEKGQTVTLRCDPISGHDNLYWYRRVMGKEIKFLLHFVKESKQDESGMPNNRFLAERTGGTYSTLKVQPAELEDSGVYFCASSAVAGWANSEHFFGPGTRLTVL.

Note on this clonotype: One end of the junction varies from germline; a read error may be responsible. This rearrangement joins TRBV18 to TRBJ2-1, with a possible D match to TRBD1 (6 bases). CDR1 and CDR2 (germline): KGHSH, LQKENI. The CDR3 sequence is 11 residues long. CDR3 in DNA: TGTGCCAGCTCACGGGACATTGAGCAGGTCTTC. Residues: CASSRDIEQVF.

By share, this clonotype counts as large. This sequence joins TRBV11-1 and TRBJ2-3; D uncertain. Germline V gives CDR1 SGHAT, CDR2 FQDESV (reference sequence). The germline V and J ends were trimmed by 5 bases and 2 bases, with 11 bases remaining between them. This CDR3 region has 14 residues. CDR3 amino acids: CASSLRSDTDTQYF. The CDR3 region has the DNA TGTGCCAGCAGCCTAAGGTCCGACACAGATACGCAGTATTTT.

In the case of this clonotype: As the CDR3 is not closed by the conserved phenylalanine or tryptophan, this likely results from a read error. The rearrangement uses TRBV5-1 and TRBJ1-1; possible D gene TRBD1, 5 bases. The germline CDR1 and CDR2 sequences are SGHRS and YFSETQ. The CDR3 has 15 residues. The CDR3, as DNA: TGCGCCAGCATCTTGGAAGTAGGGGAGAGGACTGAAGCTTTCTTA. Its translation is CASILEVGERTEAFL.

As to this clonotype: Sequence at one end of the junction differs from germline and may be a read error. The chain has TRBV11-2 and TRBJ2-7; the D is unclear. The CDR3 length is 13 residues. Germline assignment: CDR1 SGHAT and CDR2 FQNNGV. The CDR3 protein is CASSLSELVQQYF. The CDR3 DNA sequence: TGTGCCAGCAGCTTAAGTGAGCTGGTACAGCAGTATTTC.

A word on this clonotype: A junction end diverges from the germline sequence, so it may reflect a read error. The chain uses TRBV6-1 and TRBJ1-4; D not resolved. The CDR3 loop spans 16 amino acids. Germline lookup yields CDR1 MNHNS and CDR2 SASEGT. The CDR3 reads CASSEAGITANEKLFF. The CDR3 nucleotides read TGCGCCAGCAGTGAAGCGGGTATTACAGCTAATGAAAAACTGTTTTTT.

V usage is TRBV7-9 and J usage is TRBJ2-2, with D perhaps assigned TRBD1 or TRBD2 (5 bases each). Germline CDR1 SEHNR, CDR2 FQNEAQ (reference sequence). CDR3 size: 12 residues. Trimming shortened V by 9 bases and J by 7 bases, and 12 bases separated the two germline ends. CDR3 sequence reads: CASRLGVGELFF. DNA for the CDR3: TGTGCCAGTAGGCTGGGGGTCGGGGAGCTGTTTTTT.

Regarding this clonotype: One end of the junction does not line up with germline, which may come from a read error. CDR3 nucleotide sequence: TGTGCCACCCACGACCCGGGACAGGGACTGAGGTCCGGCAATCAGCCCCCGCATTTT. The encoded protein is CATHDPGQGLRSGNQPPHF. The chain uses TRBV10-3 and TRBJ1-5; 9 nucleotides agree with TRBD1. CDR1 and CDR2 from the germline V gene are ENHRY and SYGVKD. The CDR3 is made up of 19 amino acids.

As concerns this clonotype: A junction end diverges from the germline sequence, so it may reflect a read error. The V gene is TRBV28, the J gene TRBJ1-5; 11 bases fit TRBD1. The CDR3 contains 16 residues. Germline values: CDR1 MDHEN, CDR2 SYDVKM. Here the CDR3 DNA reads TGTGCCAACAGTTTATTAGGGGACAGGGGGAATCAGCCCCAGCATTTT. Protein sequence: CANSLLGDRGNQPQHF.

In this sample, this clonotype turned up once. Its ends do not fully match the called genes, so a read error is possible. This sequence joins TRBV7-8 and TRBJ2-2; possible D gene TRBD2, 5 bases. Germline CDR1 is SGHVS and CDR2 is FQNEAQ. The CDR3 covers 15 residues. CDR3 loop: CASSLVQQITGELFF. The CDR3 DNA sequence: TGTGCCAGCAGCTTAGTACAGCAGATCACCGGGGAGTTGTTTTTT.